This T cell receptor (beta chain) comes out of a study of blood T cell repertoires in COVID-19. Measured with immunoSEQ multiplex PCR; TCRdb has only the in-frame clones, and not every one. Of 50,000 or so clones listed, roughly 90% are singletons. V was pared by 7 bases and J by 4 bases, with 5 bases of the junction left unmatched. CDR1 SQVTM and CDR2 ANQGSEA come from the germline V gene. This CDR3 is 14 amino acids long. Sequenced input: peripheral blood. The chain is built from TRBV29-1 and TRBJ2-7, with 15 nucleotides matching TRBD2. The clonotype comes from a woman aged 80 or over with acute or convalescent COVID-19. CDR3 residues: CSAGGTSGGYEQYF. The CDR3 nucleotides read TGCAGCGCCGGCGGGACTAGCGGGGGGTACGAGCAGTACTTC.